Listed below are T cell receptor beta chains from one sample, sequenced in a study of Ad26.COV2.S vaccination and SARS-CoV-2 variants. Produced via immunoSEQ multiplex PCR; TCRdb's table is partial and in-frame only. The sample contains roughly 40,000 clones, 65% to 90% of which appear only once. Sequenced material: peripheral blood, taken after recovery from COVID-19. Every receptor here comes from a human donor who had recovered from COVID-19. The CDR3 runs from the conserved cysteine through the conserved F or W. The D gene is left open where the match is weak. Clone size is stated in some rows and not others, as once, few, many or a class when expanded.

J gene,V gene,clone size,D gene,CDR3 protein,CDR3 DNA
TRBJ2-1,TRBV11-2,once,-,CASSGRTGVLYNEQFF,TGTGCCAGCAGTGGGAGAACGGGGGTGCTCTACAATGAGCAGTTCTTC
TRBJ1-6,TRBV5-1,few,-,CASSGGHDNSPLHF,TGCGCCAGCAGCGGGGGACACGATAATTCACCCCTCCACTTT
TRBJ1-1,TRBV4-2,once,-,CASSSRAENTEAFF,TGTGCCAGCAGCTCTCGGGCTGAGAACACTGAAGCTTTCTTT
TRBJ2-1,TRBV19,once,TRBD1,CASSTTGSSYNEQFF,TGTGCCAGTAGTACGACAGGGAGCTCCTACAATGAGCAGTTCTTC
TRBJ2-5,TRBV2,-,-,CASGRLQETQYF,TGTGCCAGCGGGCGTCTACAAGAGACCCAGTACTTC
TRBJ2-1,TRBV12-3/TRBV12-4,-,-,CASSFEENEQFF,TGTGCCAGCAGTTTTGAGGAGAACGAGCAGTTCTTC
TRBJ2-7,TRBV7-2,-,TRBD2,CASSLGSGGATYEQYF,TGTGCCAGCAGCTTAGGAAGCGGGGGAGCGACCTACGAGCAGTACTTC
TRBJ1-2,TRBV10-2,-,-,CASSDQGISGYTF,TGCGCCAGCAGTGACCAGGGAATAAGTGGCTACACCTTC
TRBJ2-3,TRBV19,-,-,CASRPLRGGTDTQYF,TGTGCCAGTAGGCCCCTAAGGGGGGGAACAGATACGCAGTATTTT
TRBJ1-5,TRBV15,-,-,CATSRVRTYQRNQPQHF,TGTGCCACCAGCAGAGTTCGGACTTATCAAAGGAATCAGCCCCAGCATTTT
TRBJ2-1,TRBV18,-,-,CASSVNQGVDGEQFF,TGTGCCAGCTCAGTCAACCAAGGGGTCGACGGTGAGCAGTTCTTC
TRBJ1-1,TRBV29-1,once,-,CSVETLTGTNTEAFF,TGCAGCGTTGAGACCCTAACAGGGACGAACACTGAAGCTTTCTTT
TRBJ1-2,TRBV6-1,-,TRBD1,CASSDSKDRRKENYGYTF,TGTGCCAGCAGTGACAGCAAGGACAGGCGAAAGGAAAACTATGGCTACACCTTC
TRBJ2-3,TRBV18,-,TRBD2,CASSPQLAGGPFGTDTQYF,TGTGCCAGCTCCCCCCAACTAGCGGGGGGGCCTTTTGGCACAGATACGCAGTATTTT
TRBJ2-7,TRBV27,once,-,CASSPRTVTYEQYF,TGTGCCAGCAGTCCCCGGACAGTCACCTACGAGCAGTACTTC
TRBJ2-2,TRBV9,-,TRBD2,CASSSRTSGNTGELFF,TGTGCCAGCAGCTCACGGACTAGCGGGAACACCGGGGAGCTGTTTTTT
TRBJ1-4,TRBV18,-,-,CASSLLEAINEKLFF,TGTGCCAGCTCACTCCTCGAGGCTATTAATGAAAAACTGTTTTTT
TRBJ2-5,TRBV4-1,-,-,CASSQEVRVETQYF,TGCGCCAGCAGCCAAGAGGTCCGGGTAGAGACCCAGTACTTC
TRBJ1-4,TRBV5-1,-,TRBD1,CASSLSGTGNEKLFF,TGCGCCAGCAGCTTGTCCGGGACAGGGAATGAAAAACTGTTTTTT
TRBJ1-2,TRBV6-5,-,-,CASSTQRTDGYTF,TGTGCCAGCAGTACACAGAGGACGGACGGCTACACCTTC
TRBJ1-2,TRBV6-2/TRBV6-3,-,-,CASSFDRTQGYTF,TGTGCCAGCAGCTTCGACAGGACGCAAGGCTACACCTTC
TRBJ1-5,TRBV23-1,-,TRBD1,CASSRDRGHQPQHF,TGCGCCAGCAGTCGAGACAGGGGGCACCAGCCCCAGCATTTT
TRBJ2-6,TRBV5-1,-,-,CASSLTASGANVLTF,TGCGCCAGCAGCTTAACAGCCTCTGGGGCCAACGTCCTGACTTTC
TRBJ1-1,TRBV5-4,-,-,CASSDVTGEDTEAFF,TGTGCCAGCAGCGACGTTACCGGGGAGGACACTGAAGCTTTCTTT
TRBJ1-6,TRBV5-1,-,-,CASSPRVGVNNSPLHF,TGCGCCAGCAGCCCAAGGGTCGGAGTCAACAATTCACCCCTCCACTTT
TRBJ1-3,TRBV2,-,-,CASELTPLSGNTIYF,TGTGCCAGCGAGCTTACGCCGCTCTCTGGAAACACCATATATTTT
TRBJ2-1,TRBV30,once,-,CAWCGGSGEQFF,TGTGCCTGGTGCGGGGGCTCGGGTGAGCAGTTCTTC
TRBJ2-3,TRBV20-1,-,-,CSASVGARLTDTQYF,TGCAGTGCTAGTGTAGGAGCAAGGTTGACAGATACGCAGTATTTT
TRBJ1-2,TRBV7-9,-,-,CASSSYIHYGYTF,TGTGCCAGCAGCTCTTACATCCACTATGGCTACACCTTC
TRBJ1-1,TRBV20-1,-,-,CSAPDNTEAFF,TGCAGTGCTCCCGATAACACTGAAGCTTTCTTT
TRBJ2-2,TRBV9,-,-,CASSVATRQVTGELFF,TGTGCCAGCAGCGTAGCTACGAGACAGGTCACCGGGGAGCTGTTTTTT
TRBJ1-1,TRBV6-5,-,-,CASSYSGSGDSEAFF,TGTGCCAGCAGTTACTCCGGGTCTGGGGACTCTGAAGCTTTCTTT
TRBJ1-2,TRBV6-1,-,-,CASSEGRNRDSYTF,TGTGCCAGCAGTGAAGGACGAAACAGGGACAGCTACACCTTC
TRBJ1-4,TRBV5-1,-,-,CASSAGTENEKLFF,TGCGCCAGCAGCGCCGGGACCGAAAATGAAAAACTGTTTTTT
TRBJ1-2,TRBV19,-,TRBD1,CASQRQGIGYTF,TGTGCCAGTCAGAGACAGGGAATCGGCTACACCTTC
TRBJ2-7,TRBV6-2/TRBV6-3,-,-,CASSYTGRYEQYF,TGTGCCAGCAGTTACACCGGACGGTACGAGCAGTACTTC
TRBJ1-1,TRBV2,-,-,CASSEEVNTEAFF,TGTGCCAGCAGTGAAGAGGTGAACACTGAAGCTTTCTTT
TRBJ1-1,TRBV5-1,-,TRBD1,CASTPGPGQGITEAFF,TGCGCCAGCACCCCAGGACCCGGACAGGGAATCACTGAAGCTTTCTTT
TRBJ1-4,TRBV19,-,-,CASSRNSATNEKLFF,TGTGCCAGTAGTAGAAACTCAGCAACTAATGAAAAACTGTTTTTT
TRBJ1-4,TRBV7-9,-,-,CASSQGTPQGEKLFF,TGTGCCAGCAGCCAGGGGACCCCCCAGGGTGAAAAACTGTTTTTT
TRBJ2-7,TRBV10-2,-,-,CASRRALTYEQYF,TGCGCCAGCAGGAGGGCTTTGACCTACGAGCAGTACTTC
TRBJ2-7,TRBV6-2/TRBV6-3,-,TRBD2,CASSSRTSERPHEQYF,TGTGCCAGCAGCTCCCGGACTAGCGAGAGGCCTCACGAGCAGTACTTC
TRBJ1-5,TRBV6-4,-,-,CASSPTSNQPQHF,TGTGCCAGCAGTCCTACCAGTAATCAGCCCCAGCATTTT
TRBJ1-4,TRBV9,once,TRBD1,CASSGRDRGPKLFF,TGTGCCAGCAGCGGGAGGGACAGGGGTCCAAAACTGTTTTTT
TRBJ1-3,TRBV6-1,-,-,CASSEPLSGNTIYF,TGTGCCAGCAGTGAACCACTTTCTGGAAACACCATATATTTT
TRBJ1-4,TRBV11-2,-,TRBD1,CASSLEDRAGEKLFF,TGTGCCAGCAGCTTAGAGGACAGGGCGGGGGAAAAACTGTTTTTT
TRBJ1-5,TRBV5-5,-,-,CASSLALGGYQPQHF,TGTGCCAGCAGCCTAGCCCTCGGGGGGTATCAGCCCCAGCATTTT